This T cell receptor (beta chain) is from a study of T cell responses to AZD1222 COVID-19 vaccine. There are a few counts of this clone. The same CDR3 arises from other DNA sequences in this sample as well. The data were produced by immunoSEQ multiplex PCR, yet TCRdb's version contains in-frame clones alone and is incomplete. The top ten hold 5% to 6.5% of the sample, which has around 140,000 clones, 70% to 90% seen once. This specimen consisted of peripheral blood, obtained 28 days after the second dose of the MenACWY control vaccine. This TCR derives from an adult who received the MenACWY meningococcal vaccine as a control.

CDR3 in amino acids: CASSLQETQYF. DNA of the CDR3: TGCGCCAGCAGCTTGCAAGAGACCCAGTACTTC. V and J are TRBV5-1 and TRBJ2-5; no clear D gene. This CDR3 is 11 amino acids long. Germline V gene sequence: CDR1 SGHRS, CDR2 YFSETQ. The V gene lost 1 base and the J gene lost 2 bases, with 0 bases spanning the gap. Drawing the rest from reference TRBV5-1 and TRBJ2-5, the complete variable domain is KAGVTQTPRYLIKTRGQQVTLSCSPISGHRSVSWYQQTPGQGLQFLFEYFSETQRNKGNFPGRFSGRQFSNSRSEMNVSTLELGDSALYLCASSLQETQYFGPGTRLLVL.